These T cell receptor beta chains were read from a single sample in a study of blood T cell repertoires in COVID-19. The repertoire was sequenced with immunoSEQ multiplex PCR; TCRdb's copy has only in-frame clones and lacks some. The data contain about 360,000 clones, nearly 90% of them singletons. Sequencing input: PBMCs or T cells enriched from blood (not recorded which). The origin of the receptors is a woman in her 40s with acute COVID-19. CDR3s leave out the opening cysteine and the closing phenylalanine or tryptophan.

V gene	J gene	CDR3 protein
TRBV19	TRBJ1-2	ASSRSTGSGYGYT
TRBV29-1	TRBJ2-5	SVAGGRETQY
TRBV5-1	TRBJ1-5	ASSLVSGGEQPQH
TRBV7-2	TRBJ2-1	ASGDRKNNEQF
TRBV6-5	TRBJ1-1	ASSYSQGNTEAF
TRBV5-5	TRBJ1-4	ASSLRAGATNEKLF
TRBV19	TRBJ2-7	ASSTRGEAVYEQY
TRBV29-1	TRBJ2-3	SVPGQGRTDTQY
TRBV6-6	TRBJ1-6	ASSNPGGVGSPLH
TRBV19	TRBJ1-2	ASSISGGRAGYT
TRBV3-1/TRBV3-2	TRBJ1-1	ASSQLGQNTEAF
TRBV18	TRBJ1-4	ASSSESPGGSEKLF
TRBV7-9	TRBJ2-4	ASSLLAGENIQY
TRBV29-1	TRBJ2-7	SVAAVGRAYEQY
TRBV10-2	TRBJ1-2	ASTRNRGNYGYT
TRBV6-6	TRBJ1-2	ASSYLGTGANYGYT
TRBV5-1	TRBJ1-6	ASSPQSGQGNLH
TRBV19	TRBJ2-7	ASSGGYEQY
TRBV4-1	TRBJ1-6	ASSRTGLAYNSPLH
TRBV11-2	TRBJ2-3	ASSLGTAGADTQY
TRBV7-8	TRBJ1-5	ASSFGLSGQPQH
TRBV7-8	TRBJ1-6	ASSKDRLPYNSPLH
TRBV9	TRBJ1-1	ASSVARTGGDEAF